This T cell receptor beta chain is drawn from a study of regulatory T cells in long-lasting Graves disease. With iRepertoire HTBI primers and Arm-PCR of CDR3 regions, TCR beta libraries were built. TCRdb passed the multiplex PCR reads through MiXCR, listing each CDR3 protein once. This sample yields some 400,000 distinct CDR3 sequences, of which more than 12% are seen a single time; around 15% belongs to the top ten. Specified time point: newly diagnosed GD, antithyroid drugs for less than 3 months. Extracted PBMC RNA gave rise to the TCR library. A roughly 8.7-milliliter sample of peripheral blood was drawn into EDTA tubes. Germline values: CDR1 SGHTA, CDR2 FQGNSA. V shed 5 bases and J shed 2 bases, with 15 bases lying between them. The CDR3 has 15 amino acids. About this clonotype: Its target is unknown.

Findings and limits, study-wide: TRBV28 was favored in persistent disease, as were TRBJ1-2 and TRBJ2-5.

In addition, the sample was reused for a study of T cells in Graves' hyperthyroidism and ophthalmopathy. That paper notes: With a duration under 2 months, the hyperthyroidism was newly diagnosed in patients aged 18 to 65. Onset of ophthalmopathy came a median around 6.5 months after the model predicted it.

This TCR came from a woman under 40 with Graves disease. Source: peripheral blood mononuclear cells (PBMCs), taken at new diagnosis, from a patient treated with antithyroid drugs. This chain links TRBV7-2 with TRBJ1-2; unclear D gene. CDR3 loop: CASSAVGIANYGYTF. The CDR3 DNA reads TGTGCCAGCAGCGCAGTGGGAATTGCGAACTATGGCTACACCTTC. Filled out from reference TRBV7-2 and TRBJ1-2, the complete variable domain reads GAGVSQSPSNKVTEKGKDVELRCDPISGHTALYWYRQSLGQGLEFLIYFQGNSAPDKSGLPSDRFSAERTGGSVSTLTIQRTQQEDSAVYLCASSAVGIANYGYTFGSGTRLTVV.